This record looks at one TCR beta chain sequence and its context. Antigen specificity is unknown. There are 14 residues in the CDR3. With 5 bases removed from V and 5 bases from J, the gap between germline ends came to 12 bases. Germline V gene lookup returns CDR1 MDHEN and CDR2 SYDVKM. Treatment denoted: oral pan-JAK inhibitor, 5-10 mg twice daily. These data belong to a study of CD8+ T cells in alopecia areata. Across the whole study: Oral tofacitinib, 5 to 10 mg twice daily, was given in an open-label trial.

cDNA reverse transcribed from extracted RNA served as the sequencing template. Here immunoSEQ multiplex PCR was the method, and the copy in TCRdb shows in-frame clones only, minus some. The data show 150,000 to 200,000 clones, under 80% seen once. Findings and limits, study-wide: Scalp samples also yield sequences from resident alphabeta T cells of normal skin. Unlike in mice, where it was clearer, TCR sharing across patients was less clear, possibly HLA-related.

Specimen: CD4+ T cells sorted from blood, collected around week 49, from a patient treated with tofacitinib. The sequence came from a human donor with alopecia areata. The chain recombines TRBV28 with TRBJ2-2; D unresolved. The CDR3 reads CASSPLDATGELFF. CDR3 bases: TGTGCCAGCAGTCCTTTGGACGCTACCGGGGAGCTGTTTTTT.